This note documents a single T cell receptor beta chain sequence. The antigen is undetermined. Sequencing used immunoSEQ multiplex PCR; TCRdb keeps in-frame clones, though not all of them. Here the sample spans tens of thousands of clones, 65% to 85% being singletons. These data originate in a study of a mutant IDH1 vaccine in newly diagnosed glioma. Study at large: Once 4-6 weeks had passed after radiotherapy alone, vaccination started, or it started with temozolomide cycles. Whole-study results and caveats: Under 95% of patients showed vaccine-induced immune responses across multiple MHC alleles.

The time point denotes: week 47, end of study. Vaccine doses each comprised 300 ug of mutant IDH1 20-mer peptide, with topical imiquimod. The sample consisted of PBMCs, taken from a glioma patient whose treatment included an IDH1 peptide vaccine. The sequence derives from a young man with glioma.

The CDR3 loop is CASSLGQEVLPQHF. The DNA for the CDR3 is TGTGCCAGCAGCCTGGGACAGGAGGTTTTGCCCCAGCATTTT. The rearrangement links TRBV5-5 to TRBJ1-5; 8 bases are a match to TRBD1. The ends lost 4 bases at V and 9 bases at J; junction bases unmatched: 9. CDR1 and CDR2 from the germline V gene are SGHKS and YYEKEE (reference sequence). The CDR3 loop spans 14 amino acids.